These 22 T cell receptor beta chains came from one sample sequenced in a study of technical replicates of blood from four donors. Assay used: immunoSEQ multiplex PCR; TCRdb lists only in-frame clones, some missing. The data show some 74,000 clones, approximately 92% seen once. The sequenced sample was T cells isolated from PBMCs. These receptors originate from a human donor in good health.

The rearrangement joins TRBV7-2 to TRBJ2-1; tentative D call: TRBD1 (6 bases). Trimming shortened V by 1 base and J by 9 bases, and 13 bases separated the two germline ends. The CDR3 is 14 residues long. CDR1 SGHTA and CDR2 FQGNSA come from the germline V gene. This CDR3 reads CASSLGQGYGEQFF. CDR3 bases: TGTGCCAGCAGCTTAGGTCAGGGGTATGGTGAGCAGTTCTTC.

The chain uses TRBV6-5 and TRBJ1-5, with unresolved D. Germline loops: CDR1 MNHEY, CDR2 SVGAGI. This CDR3 has 11 amino acids. The CDR3 region is CASGRFGPQHF. CDR3 sequence (DNA): TGTGCTTCCGGGAGATTCGGGCCCCAGCATTTT.

The rearrangement links TRBV19 to TRBJ1-5; D remains ambiguous. The germline V gene encodes CDR1 LNHDA and CDR2 SQIVND (reference sequence). The CDR3 extends over 12 amino acids. Trimming left V 8 bases short and J 0 bases short, with 5 bases between. CDR3 sequence reads: CASGHSNQPQHF. The DNA of the CDR3 is TGTGCCAGTGGGCATAGCAATCAGCCCCAGCATTTT.

This chain uses TRBV4-1 with TRBJ2-7; TRBD1 is a possible D gene (6 bases). V was trimmed by 1 base and J by 0 bases, leaving 10 bases between them. Per the germline V gene, CDR1 is MGHRA and CDR2 is YSYEKL. The CDR3 runs to 15 residues. The CDR3 protein is CASSQVDRSSYEQYF. CDR3 nucleotides: TGCGCCAGCAGCCAAGTAGACAGGAGCTCCTACGAGCAGTACTTC.

The chain is built from TRBV9 and TRBJ1-1, with a weak D call TRBD1 (5 bases). Trimming took off 0 bases at V and 3 bases at J, with 21 bases between the two ends. Germline CDR1 reads SGDLS; CDR2 reads YYNGEE. CDR3 size: 18 residues. The CDR3 coding sequence is TGTGCCAGCAGCGTAGCGGCTTTCGGAGGGGTCGGTGACACTGAAGCTTTCTTT. It yields the protein CASSVAAFGGVGDTEAFF.

The chain is built from TRBV11-1 and TRBJ2-3; D uncertain. With 7 bases removed from V and 5 bases from J, the gap between germline ends came to 10 bases. The CDR3 has 12 residues. Per germline, CDR1 SGHAT and CDR2 FQDESV (reference sequence). The CDR3 nucleotides are TGTGCCAGCACCCAACATCTAGATACGCAGTATTTT. Protein product: CASTQHLDTQYF.

The V call is TRBV9, the J call TRBJ2-3; 10 nucleotides line up with TRBD2. V trimming: 0 bases; J trimming: 4 bases; junction bases outside the gene matches: 5. The CDR3 sequence is 16 residues long. Germline CDR1 reads SGDLS; CDR2 reads YYNGEE. Written as DNA, the CDR3 is TGTGCCAGCAGCGTAGAAGCGGGAGGGCCTTCAGATACGCAGTATTTT. This codes for CASSVEAGGPSDTQYF.

The rearrangement uses TRBV4-3 and TRBJ1-4; D gene unclear. This CDR3 has 16 amino acids. The germline gives CDR1 LGHNA, CDR2 YSLEER. Trimming left V 4 bases short and J 0 bases short, with 12 bases between. CDR3 bases: TGCGCCAGCAGCCCCACCAGCGGTGCAACTAATGAAAAACTGTTTTTT. It specifies CASSPTSGATNEKLFF.

The rearrangement uses TRBV7-3 and TRBJ2-7; 9 nucleotides agree with TRBD2. V trimming: 0 bases; J trimming: 2 bases; junction bases outside the gene matches: 11. CDR1 is SGHTA, CDR2 FQGTGA, per germline. This CDR3 spans 18 amino acids. The CDR3 DNA sequence: TGTGCCAGCAGCTTAACCGGCATTGCGGGAGGGGGGACCTACGAGCAGTACTTC. Translated: CASSLTGIAGGGTYEQYF.

The V and J genes are TRBV4-3 and TRBJ1-1; 7 nucleotides match TRBD1. The CDR3 sequence is 15 residues long. CDR1 is LGHNA and CDR2 is YSLEER in the germline V gene. Losses at the gene ends were 5 bases for V and 2 bases for J; bases not matched to a gene: 8. The CDR3, as DNA: TGCGCCAGCAGCTCCCGGACAGGATATAACACTGAAGCTTTCTTT. Its translation is CASSSRTGYNTEAFF.

J is TRBJ2-1 and V is TRBV11-2; D may be TRBD2 (5 bases). CDR3 length: 14 amino acids. The V and J ends lost 7 bases and 0 bases respectively, with 10 bases between them. Germline CDR1 SGHAT, CDR2 FQNNGV. The CDR3, as DNA: TGTGCCAGCAACCCCGCGGGCTCCTACAATGAGCAGTTCTTC. Encoded protein: CASNPAGSYNEQFF.

This chain links TRBV14 with TRBJ1-1, with TRBD1 matching 8 bases. The J segment lost 7 bases and the V segment lost 0 bases, leaving 4 bases of the junction unmatched. Germline assignment: CDR1 SGHDN and CDR2 FVKESK. The CDR3 is 14 residues long. CDR3 sequence reads: CASSQDPGGFEAFF. CDR3 DNA: TGTGCCAGCAGCCAAGATCCAGGGGGCTTTGAAGCTTTCTTT.

The chain employs TRBV19 and TRBJ2-1; 8 nucleotides match TRBD2. CDR3 length equals 15 residues. Trimming cost V 2 bases and J 10 bases; bases outside gene matches: 10. Germline loops: CDR1 LNHDA, CDR2 SQIVND (reference sequence). This chain's CDR3 is CASSISSSGWNEQFF. CDR3 sequence (DNA): TGTGCCAGTAGTATATCGTCTAGCGGGTGGAACGAGCAGTTCTTC.

The CDR3 coding sequence is TGTGCCAGCAGCCCCCAGACAGCTAACTATGGCTACACCTTC. The encoded protein is CASSPQTANYGYTF. This chain links TRBV7-9 with TRBJ1-2, with a weak D call TRBD1 (5 bases). The CDR3 length is 14 residues. The germline V and J ends were trimmed by 5 bases and 0 bases, with 10 bases remaining between them. CDR1 is SEHNR and CDR2 is FQNEAQ in the germline V gene (reference sequence).

The chain uses TRBV6-5 and TRBJ2-7; TRBD2 matches at 11 bases. V gave up 6 bases and J gave up 4 bases; unmatched junction bases: 8. Per germline, CDR1 MNHEY and CDR2 SVGAGI. The CDR3 has 15 residues. The CDR3 reads CASRATSGRRYEQYF. For the CDR3, the DNA is TGTGCCAGCAGAGCCACTAGCGGGAGAAGGTACGAGCAGTACTTC.

The rearrangement links TRBV6-5 to TRBJ1-5; D possibly corresponds to TRBD1 (5 bases). The germline V gene encodes CDR1 MNHEY and CDR2 SVGAGI. Trimming left V 4 bases short and J 5 bases short, with 12 bases between. The CDR3 spans 14 residues. The CDR3 DNA reads as TGTGCCAGCAGTTCCAGACAGAGCTATCAGCCCCAGCATTTT. Protein sequence: CASSSRQSYQPQHF.

The CDR3 is CASSGRPDTQYF. CDR3 sequence (DNA): TGTGCCAGTAGCGGGAGGCCAGATACGCAGTATTTT. The rearrangement uses TRBV6-4 and TRBJ2-3; 10 nucleotides align to TRBD2. Germline V gives CDR1 MRHNA, CDR2 SNTAGT. V lost 9 bases, J lost 4 bases, and 1 base stayed unmatched. The CDR3 covers 12 residues.

The chain is built from TRBV5-6 and TRBJ2-2, with D perhaps TRBD1 (6 bases). The CDR3 spans 16 residues. Germline assignment: CDR1 SGHDT and CDR2 YYEEEE. Trimming took 3 bases from V and 3 from J, leaving 15 bases between them. The CDR3 region has the DNA TGTGCCAGCAGCTCCCCAGGGGAAAAGGACACCGGGGAGCTGTTTTTT. It codes for CASSSPGEKDTGELFF.

The chain has TRBV10-3 and TRBJ1-4, with D maybe TRBD1 (5 bases). Germline values: CDR1 ENHRY, CDR2 SYGVKD. The CDR3 length is 17 residues. V was pared by 2 bases and J by 7 bases, with 20 bases between. The CDR3 DNA sequence: TGTGCCATCAGTGAGCTGGGGATCGGGGGAGAGAGTGAAAAACTGTTTTTT. Translating gives CAISELGIGGESEKLFF.

This chain links TRBV30 with TRBJ1-1, with D perhaps TRBD1 (5 bases). Germline V CDR1 and CDR2: GTSNPN, SVGIG (reference sequence). The V gene lost 5 bases and the J gene lost 2 bases, with 15 bases spanning the gap. This CDR3 is built from 14 residues. CDR3 protein: CAWLPREVNTEAFF. The CDR3 DNA follows: TGTGCCTGGCTACCCAGGGAGGTTAACACTGAAGCTTTCTTT.

The J gene is TRBJ1-1, the V gene TRBV7-9, with D possibly TRBD1 on 6 matching bases. The V gene's germline CDR1 is SEHNR and CDR2 FQNEAQ (reference sequence). The CDR3 has 14 residues. Trimming pared 4 bases from V and 2 bases from J, leaving 11 bases between. CDR3 sequence: CASSSTRGNTEAFF. The CDR3 region has the DNA TGTGCCAGCAGCTCTACCAGGGGAAACACTGAAGCTTTCTTT.

This rearrangement joins TRBV7-9 to TRBJ2-7; 8 bases are shared with TRBD1. CDR3 length: 14 residues. After removal of 6 bases from V and 3 bases from J, the junction contained 7 bases not matched to a gene. Germline assignment: CDR1 SEHNR and CDR2 FQNEAQ (reference sequence). Here the CDR3 DNA reads TGTGCCAGCAGACAGACAGGGGAGCTCTACGAGCAGTACTTC. This translates into CASRQTGELYEQYF.